Shown below are 3 T cell receptor beta chains from a single sample sequenced in a study of T-cell reconstitution after alpha-beta-depleted transplantation in children. Preparation of the TCRbeta library involved a method that used unique molecular identifiers. TCRdb analysed the PCR reads with MiXCR anew, one entry per CDR3 protein. The data contain about 250,000 distinct CDR3 sequences, roughly a quarter of them singletons. Sequences were derived from PBMCs, mostly from graft donor cells, sampled 360 days after TCRalphabeta/CD19-depleted stem cell transplant. The source is a female patient aged 2-10 years who had a stem cell transplant for congenital amegakaryocytic thrombocytopenia, so the T cells may come from the graft donor.

CDR3 sequence (DNA): TGTGCCAGCAGTGTGGGCAGGGCGAACACCGGGGAGCTGTTTTTT. Its protein product is CASSVGRANTGELFF. The chain joins TRBV2 to TRBJ2-2; perhaps TRBD1 as D (5 bases). The length of the CDR3 is 15 residues. V was pared by 4 bases and J by 0 bases, with 9 bases between. Germline V gene lookup returns CDR1 SNHLY and CDR2 FYNNEI.

This clonotype was found many times. The V call is TRBV12-3 or TRBV12-4, the J call TRBJ2-1; TRBD2 agrees at 7 bases. The CDR3 is 12 residues long. V was pared by 4 bases and J by 8 bases, with 2 bases of the junction left unmatched. The CDR3 coding sequence is TGTGCCAGCAGTTCCCGGGGGGATGAGCAGTTCTTC. Translation gives CASSSRGDEQFF.

The chain recombines TRBV12-3 or TRBV12-4 with TRBJ2-7; tentative D call: TRBD2 (7 bases). This CDR3 has 14 residues. V was shortened by 1 base and J by 2 bases, with 9 bases between the two germline ends. The CDR3: CASSLGGGPYEQYF. The CDR3 nucleotides read TGTGCCAGCAGTTTAGGGGGGGGGCCCTACGAGCAGTACTTC.